The 10 T cell receptor beta chains below come from one sample, sequenced in a study of vaccination and CD4 T cells after COVID-19. The treatment is: roughly 11-day PBMC culture with coronavirus spike peptide pools or control peptides (ViraFEST assay). Their antigens remain unidentified. The Oncomine TCR Beta short-read assay was applied to DNA of cultured CD4+ T cells. TCRdb re-derived calls from the PCR reads in MiXCR, one entry per CDR3 protein. The sample contains roughly 12,000 distinct CDR3 sequences, approximately 50% of which appear only once. Sequencing was done on a sample of CD4+ T cells from blood, cultured in vitro. The receptors were sampled from a human donor who had recovered from COVID-19.

This chain links TRBV15 with TRBJ2-7; a possible D gene is TRBD2 (6 bases). Germline CDR1 reads LNHNV; CDR2 reads YYDKDF (reference sequence). The CDR3 is 16 amino acids. V was shortened by 0 bases and J by 6 bases, with 18 bases between the two germline ends. The CDR3 region has the DNA TGTGCCACCAGCAGAGATTGGCAGGGAGGAACTAGCGAGCAGTACTTC. Translating it yields CATSRDWQGGTSEQYF.

The chain couples TRBV6-1 to TRBJ2-7; unclear D gene. From germline, CDR1 is MNHNS and CDR2 SASEGT. V was cut by 6 bases and J by 2 bases, with 8 bases left in between. The CDR3 has 12 residues. The CDR3 loop reads CASRNVPYEQYF. CDR3 DNA sequence: TGTGCCAGCAGGAACGTCCCCTACGAGCAGTACTTC.

The chain couples TRBV20-1 to TRBJ1-1; D unresolved. This CDR3 has 14 residues. Trimming took 0 bases from V and 1 from J, leaving 9 bases between them. CDR1 is DFQATT, CDR2 SNEGSKA, per germline (reference sequence). CDR3 amino acids: CSARDEGRNTEAFF. The CDR3 DNA reads as TGCAGTGCTAGAGATGAGGGCAGGAACACTGAAGCTTTCTTT.

This clonotype was observed a few times. This sequence joins TRBV28 and TRBJ1-2; 7 bases are a match to TRBD1. This CDR3 has 14 residues. Germline values: CDR1 MDHEN, CDR2 SYDVKM. V lost 6 bases, J lost 2 bases, and 6 bases stayed unmatched. CDR3 coding DNA: TGTGCCAGCAGGAAATTGGGACAGAACTATGGCTACACCTTC. It yields the protein CASRKLGQNYGYTF.

The rearrangement joins TRBV5-1 to TRBJ1-2, with 8 bases fitting TRBD1. From germline, CDR1 is SGHRS and CDR2 YFSETQ. The V segment lost 0 bases and the J segment 8 bases; nucleotides outside the gene matches: 9. The CDR3 runs to 15 residues. CDR3 loop: CASSLDGSGGGGYTF. Written as DNA, the CDR3 is TGCGCCAGCAGCTTGGACGGCTCAGGGGGCGGGGGCTACACCTTC.

The V and J genes are TRBV18 and TRBJ2-2, with D possibly TRBD1 on 6 matching bases. In germline, CDR1 is KGHSH, CDR2 LQKENI. The CDR3 has 15 residues. Trimming stripped 6 bases from V and 5 bases from J, with 16 bases between. The CDR3 sequence is CASSPPGHGTGELFF. As DNA, the CDR3 is TGTGCCAGCTCCCCTCCGGGACATGGGACCGGGGAGCTGTTTTTT. The complete variable domain, with remaining parts taken from reference TRBV18 and TRBJ2-2, reads NAGVMQNPRHLVRRRGQEARLRCSPMKGHSHVYWYRQLPEEGLKFMVYLQKENIIDESGMPKERFSAEFPKEGPSILRIQQVVRGDSAAYFCASSPPGHGTGELFFGEGSRLTVL.

The gene calls are TRBV20-1 and TRBJ1-1; D call uncertain. Trimming cost V 0 bases and J 5 bases, with 7 bases left between them. Per germline, CDR1 DFQATT and CDR2 SNEGSKA (reference sequence). This CDR3 region has 12 residues. The CDR3 spells CSARDPGTEAFF. The DNA for the CDR3 is TGCAGTGCTAGAGATCCGGGGACTGAAGCTTTCTTT.

This clonotype has a handful of counts. V gene TRBV6-1 combines with J gene TRBJ2-3; 10 nucleotides match TRBD2. Germline V lookup: CDR1 MNHNS, CDR2 SASEGT. With 6 bases clipped from V and 3 bases from J, the junction kept 12 bases outside the gene matches. This CDR3 is 17 amino acids long. The CDR3 reads CASSLRRGTSATDTQYF. In DNA, the CDR3 is TGTGCCAGCAGCCTACGTCGCGGGACTAGCGCAACAGATACGCAGTATTTT.

V gene TRBV6-1 combines with J gene TRBJ1-2, with D maybe TRBD1 (5 bases). The CDR3 loop spans 15 amino acids. Germline V gene sequence: CDR1 MNHNS, CDR2 SASEGT. V lost 1 base, J lost 7 bases, and 16 bases lay in between. CDR3 DNA sequence: TGTGCCAGCAGTGAAGTTTACCGGGCAGGGAGTGGCTACACCTTC. Its translation is CASSEVYRAGSGYTF.

V gene TRBV20-1 combines with J gene TRBJ2-2; D is possibly TRBD1 or TRBD2 (6 bases each). Germline V lookup: CDR1 DFQATT, CDR2 SNEGSKA (reference sequence). V was clipped by 0 bases and J by 4 bases, with 12 bases between them. The CDR3 covers 15 residues. The CDR3 is CSARDWGAGTGELFF. DNA for the CDR3: TGCAGTGCTAGAGATTGGGGGGCGGGCACCGGGGAGCTGTTTTTT.